Below, 20 T cell receptor beta chains from the same sample are listed, as sequenced in a study of sequential checkpoint blockade in melanoma. Treatment defined: randomized to nivolumab then ipilimumab (arm A) or the reverse (arm B). Produced via immunoSEQ multiplex PCR; TCRdb's table is partial and in-frame only. The table records approximately 12,000 clones, 65% to 85% of them present only once. The starting material was CD8+ T cells sorted from blood (inferred from file names), obtained from a patient given nivolumab and ipilimumab in sequence. The source of these receptors is a human donor with melanoma.

This clone was counted a few times. V and J are TRBV27 and TRBJ2-1; tentatively, D is TRBD2 (5 bases). Looked up from germline, CDR1 is MNHEY and CDR2 is SMNVEV (reference sequence). The CDR3 consists of 13 residues. The V end was cut by 3 bases, the J end by 6 bases, with 9 bases between. The CDR3 region has the DNA TGTGCCAGCAGTTTGGACGGGGTCAATGAGCAGTTCTTC. It yields the protein CASSLDGVNEQFF.

This clone occurred a few times. V usage is TRBV4-1 and J usage is TRBJ1-3, with 7 positions matching TRBD1. CDR3 length: 15 residues. V trimming: 5 bases; J trimming: 4 bases; junction bases outside the gene matches: 8. Germline CDR1 is MGHRA and CDR2 is YSYEKL. The CDR3 region is CASSSGDRGGNTIYF. CDR3 DNA sequence: TGCGCCAGCAGCTCCGGGGACAGAGGAGGAAACACCATATATTTT.

This chain connects TRBV7-8 to TRBJ2-7, with 8 bases aligning to TRBD1. V was pared by 4 bases and J by 3 bases, with 5 bases of the junction left unmatched. Germline V CDR1 and CDR2: SGHVS, FQNEAQ. This CDR3 is built from 14 residues. CDR3 sequence: CASSSGQGLYEQYF. CDR3 nucleotide sequence: TGTGCCAGCAGCTCCGGACAGGGCCTCTACGAGCAGTACTTC.

This clone has a handful of counts. This chain connects TRBV6-4 to TRBJ2-1, with 11 bases aligning to TRBD2. Germline V CDR1 and CDR2: MRHNA, SNTAGT. Trimming removed 5 bases from V and 6 bases from J; junction bases left unmatched: 6. This CDR3 is 15 amino acids long. CDR3 protein: CASSTLAGAGNEQFF. CDR3 in DNA: TGTGCCAGCAGTACACTAGCGGGAGCGGGCAATGAGCAGTTCTTC.

The rearrangement uses TRBV9 and TRBJ1-1, with D perhaps matching TRBD1 (6 bases). This CDR3 contains 13 residues. V lost 3 bases, J lost 1 base, and 7 bases lay in between. Germline CDR1 is SGDLS and CDR2 is YYNGEE. The CDR3 protein is CASSATGNTEAFF. DNA of the CDR3: TGTGCCAGCAGCGCGACAGGGAACACTGAAGCTTTCTTT.

In its sample, this clone was seen once. CDR3 in DNA: TGTGCCAGCAGCCCTCAAGGGTTAGCGGGAGAATACAATGAGCAGTTCTTC. Translation: CASSPQGLAGEYNEQFF. The chain combines TRBV9 with TRBJ2-1; 9 nucleotides agree with TRBD2. The length of the CDR3 is 17 residues. Unmatched junction bases numbered 12, after V lost 4 bases and J lost 4 bases. CDR1 and CDR2 from the germline V gene are SGDLS and YYNGEE.

The chain couples TRBV6-4 to TRBJ2-3; 10 nucleotides line up with TRBD1. From germline, CDR1 is MRHNA and CDR2 SNTAGT. The CDR3 sequence is 13 residues long. With V trimmed by 6 bases and J by 5 bases, 2 bases remained unmatched. The CDR3 is CASSDRGQDTQYF. The DNA of the CDR3 is TGTGCCAGCAGCGACAGGGGGCAAGATACGCAGTATTTT.

The chain couples TRBV27 to TRBJ2-5; TRBD1 agrees at 9 bases. Germline-derived CDR1 and CDR2 are MNHEY and SMNVEV (reference sequence). The CDR3 consists of 14 residues. V lost 4 bases and J lost 5; bases outside the gene matches: 5. The CDR3 here is CASSSRDRDETQYF. CDR3 nucleotides: TGTGCCAGCAGTTCCCGGGACAGGGATGAGACCCAGTACTTC.

The chain combines TRBV2 with TRBJ1-3; D gene unclear. CDR3 length: 14 amino acids. Per germline, CDR1 SNHLY and CDR2 FYNNEI. V gave up 10 bases and J gave up 0 bases, with 13 bases separating them. DNA of the CDR3: TGTGCCACCCGTGCCTTGAGCTCTGGAAACACCATATATTTT. It specifies CATRALSSGNTIYF.

The J gene is TRBJ2-2, the V gene TRBV9; D may be TRBD1 (5 bases). This CDR3 has 15 amino acids. V lost 3 bases and J 6 bases, leaving 15 bases between the germline ends. Germline V lookup: CDR1 SGDLS, CDR2 YYNGEE. The CDR3 reads CASSAPQGGAGELFF. CDR3 nucleotide sequence: TGTGCCAGCAGCGCCCCGCAGGGTGGGGCCGGGGAGCTGTTTTTT.

J is TRBJ1-2 and V is TRBV5-8; 7 bases are a match to TRBD1. The junction had 8 bases not matched to a gene; V was cut back by 4 bases and J by 8 bases. CDR3 length: 13 amino acids. From germline, CDR1 is SGHTS and CDR2 YDEGEE. The CDR3 here is CASSMGTGDGYTF. The CDR3 nucleotides read TGTGCCAGCAGCATGGGAACAGGGGACGGCTACACCTTC.

The chain is built from TRBV4-1 and TRBJ1-1; no reliable D call. The V gene lost 0 bases and the J gene lost 3 bases, with 11 bases spanning the gap. This CDR3 region has 15 residues. Germline assignment: CDR1 MGHRA and CDR2 YSYEKL. Here the CDR3 reads CASSQDLPNYTEAFF. In nucleotides, the CDR3 is TGCGCCAGCAGCCAAGATCTCCCGAACTACACTGAAGCTTTCTTT.

The chain has TRBV5-5 and TRBJ2-1, with 9 bases that match TRBD1. V was clipped by 6 bases and J by 4 bases; unmatched bases: 8. Germline V gene sequence: CDR1 SGHKS, CDR2 YYEKEE (reference sequence). The CDR3 is made up of 15 amino acids. CDR3 coding DNA: TGTGCCAGCATCGCTGGGACAGGGACATACAATGAGCAGTTCTTC. The encoded protein is CASIAGTGTYNEQFF.

V and J are TRBV2 and TRBJ2-5; 7 positions agree with TRBD1. Germline-derived CDR1 and CDR2 are SNHLY and FYNNEI. There are 15 residues in the CDR3. V trimming: 0 bases; J trimming: 5 bases; junction bases outside the gene matches: 6. The CDR3 DNA sequence: TGTGCCAGCAGTGAAGCGAGGGGGCCCGGGGAGACCCAGTACTTC. Protein: CASSEARGPGETQYF.

The gene calls are TRBV27 and TRBJ1-2; D gene unclear. The CDR3 loop spans 13 amino acids. CDR1 is MNHEY, CDR2 SMNVEV, per germline (reference sequence). Trimming removed 3 bases at V and 2 bases at J, with 7 bases between. CDR3 coding DNA: TGTGCCAGCAGTTTCGTTGGCAACTATGGCTACACCTTC. Translating it yields CASSFVGNYGYTF.

The chain links TRBV21-1 to TRBJ2-7; whether TRBD2, the table's D call, matches the DNA was not checked. TRBV21-1 is shown as a pseudogene. This CDR3 is 16 amino acids long. DNA for the CDR3: TGTGCCAGCAGCAAAGTAGGAGGGAGGAGCTCCTACGAGCAGTACTTC. As protein: CASSKVGGRSSYEQYF.

V usage is TRBV5-1 and J usage is TRBJ2-1; tentatively, D is TRBD1 (5 bases). CDR1 and CDR2 from the germline V gene are SGHRS and YFSETQ. This CDR3 region has 15 residues. Trimming cost V 0 bases and J 0 bases, with 7 bases left between them. CDR3 protein: CASSLGQSSYNEQFF. The CDR3 nucleotides are TGCGCCAGCAGCTTGGGACAGAGCTCCTACAATGAGCAGTTCTTC.

The rearrangement joins TRBV4-1 to TRBJ2-7, with TRBD2 identical over 7 bases. The CDR3 is made up of 14 amino acids. The V segment lost 4 bases and the J segment 7 bases; nucleotides outside the gene matches: 10. Germline CDR1 MGHRA, CDR2 YSYEKL. The CDR3 DNA is TGCGCCAGCAGCCGCAGCGGGACGCAGGAAGAGCAGTACTTC. Its protein is CASSRSGTQEEQYF.

The chain recombines TRBV25-1 with TRBJ1-4; 8 nucleotides line up with TRBD1. CDR1 is MGHDK and CDR2 is SYGVNS in the germline V gene. The CDR3 is 14 residues long. The V gene end was trimmed by 7 bases and the J gene end by 3 bases; junction bases not matched to a gene: 4. CDR3: CASTGGASNEKLFF. In DNA form, the CDR3 reads TGTGCCAGCACAGGGGGCGCGTCTAATGAAAAACTGTTTTTT.

The genes are TRBV5-6 and TRBJ1-1; possibly TRBD1 for D (6 bases). Trimming cost V 4 bases and J 5 bases, with 12 bases left between them. CDR1 SGHDT and CDR2 YYEEEE come from the germline V gene. The CDR3 runs to 13 residues. The CDR3 region is CASSQGFWTEAFF. The CDR3 region has the DNA TGTGCCAGCAGCCAGGGGTTTTGGACTGAAGCTTTCTTT.